This TCR beta chain was sequenced in a study of blood T cell repertoires in COVID-19. Turning to the study itself: Acute-phase and convalescent COVID-19 samples originated in the United States, Italy and Spain.

The CDR3 runs 16 residues. V gave up 4 bases and J gave up 4 bases; unmatched junction bases: 6. Looked up from germline, CDR1 is SGDLS and CDR2 is YYNGEE. The table lists this clone with a few counts. Original processing notes: From reference gene primer amplification, estimates of nucleated cell counts were derived. TCRdb keeps only in-frame clones here, not all; method: immunoSEQ multiplex PCR. Clone size and V and J calls were adopted from that table, with D and trimming inferred from the DNA. The sample has 200,000 or so clones, approximately 80% seen once. The chain has TRBV9 and TRBJ2-1, with TRBD2 identical over 12 bases. The specimen was peripheral blood. The sequence was obtained from a human donor with acute or convalescent COVID-19. The donor label of this sample is uncertain. The CDR3 spells CASSPSLAGGYNEQFF. CDR3 DNA sequence: TGTGCCAGCAGCCCCTCACTAGCGGGAGGTTACAATGAGCAGTTCTTC. Filled out from reference TRBV9 and TRBJ2-1, the complete variable domain reads DSGVTQTPKHLITATGQRVTLRCSPRSGDLSVYWYQQSLDQGLQFLIQYYNGEERAKGNILERFSAQQFPDLHSELNLSSLELGDSALYFCASSPSLAGGYNEQFFGPGTRLTVL.